These 9 T cell receptor beta chains came from one sample sequenced in a study of spatial heterogeneity in lung cancer. One entry per CDR3 protein results from TCRdb running MiXCR on the 5' RACE reads. This table has approximately 4,600 distinct CDR3 sequences, 34% appearing once. Time point in this sample: sample taken at primary tumor resection. Unsorted samples of tumor, nontumor lung or frozen PBMC had their whole RNA sequenced. The sequencing used PBMCs, collected at surgery. These receptors were obtained from a male donor with early-stage non-small cell lung cancer.

In regard to this clonotype: The library was designed around alpha chains, so this beta chain is a stray read whose abundance carries little weight. The V and J genes are TRBV13 and TRBJ2-3; 8 positions agree with TRBD2. The ends lost 4 bases at V and 8 bases at J; junction bases unmatched: 2. The CDR3 is 12 residues long. CDR1 and CDR2 (germline): PRHDT, FYEKMQ (reference sequence). The CDR3, as DNA: TGTGCCAGCAGCTCCCGGGGGGGTACGCAGTATTTT. This gives the protein CASSSRGGTQYF.

A word on this clonotype: Little can be read into the size of this beta chain, an off-target read in a library designed for alpha chains. The rearrangement joins TRBV7-3 to TRBJ2-2; D gene uncertain. Trimming shortened V by 1 base and J by 8 bases, and 8 bases separated the two germline ends. This CDR3 comprises 13 residues. Germline V gives CDR1 SGHTA, CDR2 FQGTGA. CDR3 bases: TGTGCCAGCAGCTTAAATGGGGTTGGGGAGCTGTTTTTT. It translates to CASSLNGVGELFF.

This clonotype was counted only a few times. Being off target in a library aimed at alpha chains, this beta chain has a size of little meaning. This sequence joins TRBV24-1 and TRBJ2-7; 10 bases agree with TRBD1. From germline, CDR1 is KGHDR and CDR2 SFDVKD. V shed 7 bases and J 3 bases; nucleotides not matched to a gene: 2. The CDR3 is 13 residues long. The CDR3: CATSRTGGYEQYF. The CDR3 region has the DNA TGTGCCACCAGCAGGACAGGGGGCTACGAGCAGTACTTC.

In its sample, this clonotype was seen a few times. The library was built for alpha chains, so this beta chain is an off-target read and its size means little. CDR3 nucleotides: TGTGCCAGCAGCTCCCTTGAGTCCGAGCAGTACTTC. Residues: CASSSLESEQYF. The chain combines TRBV7-9 with TRBJ2-7, with unresolved D. CDR1 and CDR2 from the germline V gene are SEHNR and FQNEAQ (reference sequence). The CDR3 totals 12 residues. Trimming shortened V by 4 bases and J by 6 bases, and 10 bases separated the two germline ends.

Of note for this clonotype: This beta chain is an unintended read in a library built for alpha chains; its size means little. The chain carries TRBV29-1 and TRBJ2-3; possibly TRBD1 for D (5 bases). V dropped 8 bases and J dropped 14 bases, with 23 bases sitting between them. There are 12 residues in the CDR3. Germline CDR1 and CDR2: SQVTM and ANQGSEA. CDR3 sequence reads: CSPAPGLILPYF. The CDR3 bases are TGCAGCCCGGCGCCAGGGCTAATCCTTCCGTATTTT.

As concerns this clonotype: This beta chain lies outside the target of a library built for alpha chains; its clone size means little. The V gene is TRBV29-1, the J gene TRBJ2-1; D is possibly TRBD1 (6 bases). CDR1 SQVTM and CDR2 ANQGSEA come from the germline V gene. This CDR3 is 11 amino acids long. Trimming took off 7 bases at V and 9 bases at J, with 13 bases between the two ends. CDR3 nucleotide sequence: TGCAGCGACGCCCTACAGGGTGAGCAGTTCTTC. This codes for CSDALQGEQFF.

On this clonotype itself: This beta chain slipped into a library made for alpha chains as a stray read, so its size is not meaningful. The J gene is TRBJ2-5, the V gene TRBV3-1; perhaps TRBD2 as D (5 bases). V lost 3 bases and J 0 bases, leaving 20 bases between the germline ends. This CDR3 is built from 18 residues. Germline V gene lookup returns CDR1 LGHDT and CDR2 YNNKEL (reference sequence). CDR3 residues: CASSHRRRTRMYQETQYF. The CDR3 coding sequence is TGTGCCAGCAGCCACAGGAGGCGAACGAGGATGTACCAAGAGACCCAGTACTTC.

About this clonotype: This beta chain is off target for a library built for alpha chains, so its abundance means little. The rearrangement links TRBV6-4 to TRBJ2-3; 8 bases fit TRBD2. The J segment lost 0 bases and the V segment lost 3 bases, leaving 2 bases of the junction unmatched. The CDR3 length is 15 residues. From germline, CDR1 is MRHNA and CDR2 SNTAGT. The chain's CDR3 is CASSESSGSTDTQYF. The CDR3 bases are TGTGCCAGCAGTGAATCTAGCGGGAGCACAGATACGCAGTATTTT.

Worth noting for this clonotype: With the library built for alpha chains, this beta chain is off target and its frequency is not meaningful. This chain connects TRBV25-1 to TRBJ2-5; 12 bases are a match to TRBD2. Germline V lookup: CDR1 MGHDK, CDR2 SYGVNS. The length of the CDR3 is 14 residues. J lost 4 bases, V lost 7 bases, and 4 bases had no gene match. Here the CDR3 DNA reads TGTGCCAGCACTCCTAGCGGGAGGGGAGAGACCCAGTACTTC. Translated, it gives CASTPSGRGETQYF.